These T cell receptor beta chains were read from a single sample in a study of glioma-infiltrating T cells. Via MiXCR, TCRdb re-called the multiplex PCR reads, giving one row per CDR3 protein. The sample contains about 180,000 distinct CDR3 sequences, about 46% of which appear only once. Source material: glioma tissue, nonneoplastic brain tissue, or PBMCs (not recorded which). These receptors originate from a human donor with low-grade glioma or glioblastoma, undergoing nonglioma brain surgery, or in good health (not recorded which). Both conserved end residues are part of each CDR3. Each record gives: clone size, D gene, V gene, CDR3 length, J gene, CDR3 DNA, CDR3 protein. The D gene is left open where the match is weak. Clone size is given for some rows only: seen once, a few or many times, or a class if the clone is expanded.

NA,NA,TRBV5-1,15,TRBJ2-5,TGCGCCAGCAGCTGGGAGATTAGCTTCCAAGAGACCCAGTACTTC,CASSWEISFQETQYF
many,NA,TRBV28,15,TRBJ2-5,TGTGCCAGCAGTTTGCCTGGGCCAGGGGGGAAGACCCAGTACTTC,CASSLPGPGGKTQYF
NA,NA,TRBV20-1,16,TRBJ2-3,TGCAGTGCTGTAGCGGTACGATGCTCTAGCACAGATACGCAGTATTTT,CSAVAVRCSSTDTQYF
few,NA,TRBV19,14,TRBJ2-7,TGTGCCAGTAGTATATTAGGATCGACCTACGAGCAGTACTTC,CASSILGSTYEQYF
NA,TRBD2,TRBV28,15,TRBJ2-1,TGTGCCATTTCACCGGGGCTAGCGGGAGAACAGGAGCAGTTCTTC,CAISPGLAGEQEQFF
many,NA,TRBV14,14,TRBJ1-1,TGTGCCAGCAGCCAAGATAGGGGGAACACTGAAGCTTTCTTT,CASSQDRGNTEAFF
many,TRBD2,TRBV20-1,12,TRBJ2-3,TGCAGTGCCGTAGCGGGGGGTGATACGCAGTATTTT,CSAVAGGDTQYF
NA,TRBD1,TRBV19,14,TRBJ2-7,TGTCCCAGTAGTCCTGGACAGGGGTCCTACGAGCAGTACTTC,CPSSPGQGSYEQYF
few,NA,TRBV11-2,14,TRBJ2-7,TGTGCCAGCAGCTTAGAGGTGACGCCTTACGAGCAGTACTTC,CASSLEVTPYEQYF
NA,TRBD2,TRBV7-2,16,TRBJ2-3,TGTGCCAGCAGCACCGCTCTAGCGGTAGGTAGAGATACGCAGTATTTT,CASSTALAVGRDTQYF
NA,TRBD2,TRBV7-8,19,TRBJ2-1,TGTGCCAGCAGCTCCCCGGGACTAGCGGGCAGGAGCTCCTACAATGAGCAGTTCTTC,CASSSPGLAGRSSYNEQFF
NA,NA,TRBV6-1,13,TRBJ2-7,TGTGCCAGCAAGGACTACAGGGGCTACGAGCGGTACTTC,CASKDYRGYERYF